This T cell receptor beta chain emerged from a study of T cell changes during pregnancy in multiple sclerosis. The repertoire was sequenced with immunoSEQ multiplex PCR; TCRdb's copy has only in-frame clones and lacks some. The sample consists of over 100,000 clones, more than 85% of them appearing once. V was trimmed by 4 bases and J by 4 bases, leaving 17 bases between them. Germline V lookup: CDR1 SGHDT, CDR2 YYEEEE. The CDR3 length is 15 residues. The sequencing here drew on peripheral blood, taken in the third trimester of pregnancy. The gene calls are TRBV5-6 and TRBJ1-1; D is undetermined. The sequence derives from a female donor with multiple sclerosis, enrolled in a pregnancy study. The CDR3 spells CASSREVGRGTEAFF. The CDR3 nucleotides are TGTGCCAGCAGCAGGGAAGTCGGGCGGGGCACTGAAGCTTTCTTT.